Listed below are T cell receptor beta chains from one sample, sequenced in a study of cytomegalovirus exposure and HLA in healthy donors. Assay used: immunoSEQ multiplex PCR; TCRdb lists only in-frame clones, some missing. The data show around 200,000 clones, around 85% seen once. The specimen was PBMCs. Receptor source: a girl aged 2 to 9 in good health and CMV-seronegative. CDR3s include the opening cysteine and the closing phenylalanine or tryptophan. D genes are given only for firm matches.

CDR3nt: TGTGCCAGCAGTTTAGGGCCCCCCCAGAACACTGAAGCTTTCTTT
CDR3aa: CASSLGPPQNTEAFF
d_gene: .
j_gene: TRBJ1-1
v_gene: TRBV28

CDR3nt: TGTACCAGCAAAGCGGGAGGCCTGAACACCGGGGAGCTGTTTTTT
CDR3aa: CTSKAGGLNTGELFF
d_gene: TRBD2
j_gene: TRBJ2-2
v_gene: TRBV28

CDR3nt: TGTGCCAGCAGCTCCAGTTCCTCTCAAACAACTAATGAAAAACTGTTTTTT
CDR3aa: CASSSSSSQTTNEKLFF
d_gene: .
j_gene: TRBJ1-4
v_gene: TRBV7-8

CDR3nt: TGCAGCGTTAGAACTAGCGGGAGCTACGAGCAGTACTTC
CDR3aa: CSVRTSGSYEQYF
d_gene: TRBD2
j_gene: TRBJ2-7
v_gene: TRBV29-1

CDR3nt: TGTGCCAGCAGTCTTAGCGGGGGGCGGTCCTACGAGCAGTACTTC
CDR3aa: CASSLSGGRSYEQYF
d_gene: TRBD2
j_gene: TRBJ2-7
v_gene: TRBV9

CDR3nt: TGTGCCAGCAGTGGGACAGTCTATACTAACTATGGCTACACCTTC
CDR3aa: CASSGTVYTNYGYTF
d_gene: .
j_gene: TRBJ1-2
v_gene: TRBV6-1

CDR3nt: TGTGCTAGTGGTTTTTCGCTAGCGGGGGCTGCCGGGAACACCGGGGAGCTGTTTTTT
CDR3aa: CASGFSLAGAAGNTGELFF
d_gene: TRBD2
j_gene: TRBJ2-2
v_gene: TRBV12-5

CDR3nt: TGTGCCAGCAGGGACAGGGTGAGCAATCAGCCCCAGCATTTT
CDR3aa: CASRDRVSNQPQHF
d_gene: TRBD1
j_gene: TRBJ1-5
v_gene: TRBV6-6

CDR3nt: TGTGCCAGCAGCTTCCTCTCGGCGGGGGGAGATACGCAGTATTTT
CDR3aa: CASSFLSAGGDTQYF
d_gene: TRBD2
j_gene: TRBJ2-3
v_gene: TRBV5-6

CDR3nt: TGTGCCAGTAGGAGGGTGTACGGCAATCAGCCCCAGCATTTT
CDR3aa: CASRRVYGNQPQHF
d_gene: .
j_gene: TRBJ1-5
v_gene: TRBV19

CDR3nt: TGTGCCAGCAGTGGGGTCCAGCGGGAGGGCGACGAGCAGTACTTC
CDR3aa: CASSGVQREGDEQYF
d_gene: TRBD2
j_gene: TRBJ2-7
v_gene: TRBV2

CDR3nt: TGTGCCAGCAGTTTCAGGGGGGAAAAACTGTTTTTT
CDR3aa: CASSFRGEKLFF
d_gene: TRBD1
j_gene: TRBJ1-4
v_gene: TRBV27

CDR3nt: TGCAGCCTTCGAGAGAACACTGAAGCTTTCTTT
CDR3aa: CSLRENTEAFF
d_gene: .
j_gene: TRBJ1-1
v_gene: TRBV20-1

CDR3nt: TGCGCCAGCAGCCAGTGGGAGGAAGACTATGGCTACACCTTC
CDR3aa: CASSQWEEDYGYTF
d_gene: .
j_gene: TRBJ1-2
v_gene: TRBV4-1

CDR3nt: TGTGCCAGCAGCCCACAGGGGGCCTACGAGCAGTACTTC
CDR3aa: CASSPQGAYEQYF
d_gene: TRBD1
j_gene: TRBJ2-7
v_gene: TRBV7-9

CDR3nt: TGTGCCAGCAGTGAGGGGCACCTGAGCTCCTACGAGCAGTACTTC
CDR3aa: CASSEGHLSSYEQYF
d_gene: .
j_gene: TRBJ2-7
v_gene: TRBV2

CDR3nt: TGCGCCAGCCGACAGGGGGCCACTGAAGCTTTCTTT
CDR3aa: CASRQGATEAFF
d_gene: TRBD1
j_gene: TRBJ1-1
v_gene: TRBV10-2

CDR3nt: TGCAGCGTAGTACCGGGACAAGGTGACTATGGCTACACCTTC
CDR3aa: CSVVPGQGDYGYTF
d_gene: .
j_gene: TRBJ1-2
v_gene: TRBV29-1

CDR3nt: TGTGCCAGCAGCTCATTGGACAGGGTAGTCACCGGGGAGCTGTTTTTT
CDR3aa: CASSSLDRVVTGELFF
d_gene: TRBD1
j_gene: TRBJ2-2
v_gene: TRBV7-2

CDR3nt: TGCAGCGTTGGAGGTCTCAGGGAGAACACTGAAGCTTTCTTT
CDR3aa: CSVGGLRENTEAFF
d_gene: .
j_gene: TRBJ1-1
v_gene: TRBV29-1